The entry that follows covers one TCR beta chain sequence. What it binds is not known. At one end the junction does not follow the germline gene, possibly because of a read error. The sample originates from a study of T-cell memory formation after mild COVID-19. The study, taken as a whole, reports: CD8+ contracting clones occupied EMRA, while CD4+ ones occupied mainly CM and EM. Pre-infection memory held some responding clones, suggesting pre-existing cross-reactive T cells responded.

TCRdb reanalysed the 5' RACE reads using MiXCR and keeps one entry per CDR3 protein. Among approximately 290,000 distinct CDR3 sequences listed, approximately 15% were seen once. The sequence came from a man younger than 35 who had mild COVID-19 (a few samples of this study predate the infection). Cell type and time point are not known. Sequenced: PBMCs or a T cell subset sorted from them (not recorded which).

This CDR3 reads CASSLGATSGIGTQYF. DNA for the CDR3: TGTGCTAGCAGCCTAGGGGCGACTAGCGGGATAGGGACCCAGTACTTC. The chain joins TRBV7-7 to TRBJ2-5, with 11 nucleotides matching TRBD2. There are 16 residues in the CDR3. CDR1 SSHAT and CDR2 FNYEAQ come from the germline V gene (reference sequence).